One and the same sample provided the 16 T cell receptor beta chains below, sequenced in a study of blood T cell repertoires in COVID-19. Assay: immunoSEQ multiplex PCR; the TCRdb copy retains only in-frame clones and omits some. The sample lists a few hundred thousand clones, just under 90% occurring once. Sequenced input: peripheral blood. The receptor source for this set is a woman in her thirties with COVID-19, enrolled during active disease.

The rearrangement joins TRBV11-3 to TRBJ1-2, with a tentative D call TRBD1 (6 bases). Germline-derived CDR1 and CDR2 are SGHNT and YENEEA. The CDR3 runs 14 residues. V was clipped by 6 bases and J by 4 bases, with 15 bases between them. CDR3 loop: CASSPPTGSYGYTF. CDR3 nucleotide sequence: TGTGCCAGCAGTCCCCCCACAGGGTCCTATGGCTACACCTTC.

This clone has a handful of counts. Other nucleotide sequences from this sample produce the same CDR3. The V call is TRBV28, the J call TRBJ1-2, with D possibly being TRBD1 (5 bases). The CDR3 length is 12 residues. CDR1 is MDHEN and CDR2 is SYDVKM in the germline V gene. V lost 2 bases, J lost 4 bases, and 5 bases lay in between. The CDR3 DNA sequence: TGTGCCAGCAGTTTACAGGGCTATGGCTACACCTTC. Residues: CASSLQGYGYTF.

The chain links TRBV6-2 or TRBV6-3 to TRBJ1-1; possibly TRBD1 for D (5 bases). V lost 0 bases and J lost 5, with 10 bases in between. This CDR3 is 14 amino acids long. The germline gives CDR1 MNHEY, CDR2 SVGEGT. This CDR3 is CASSYSAGRTEAFF. The CDR3, as DNA: TGTGCCAGCAGTTACTCAGCAGGGCGGACTGAAGCTTTCTTT.

V usage is TRBV7-9 and J usage is TRBJ2-3, with 7 bases aligning to TRBD1. V trimming: 5 bases; J trimming: 1 base; junction bases outside the gene matches: 3. Germline CDR1 and CDR2: SEHNR and FQNEAQ (reference sequence). The length of the CDR3 is 14 residues. The CDR3 loop reads CASSPTGGTDTQYF. Here the CDR3 DNA reads TGTGCCAGCAGCCCTACAGGGGGCACAGATACGCAGTATTTT.

The genes are TRBV6-5 and TRBJ1-3; a weak D match, TRBD1 (6 bases). CDR3 length equals 15 residues. V dropped 7 bases and J dropped 0 bases, with 13 bases sitting between them. Germline V lookup: CDR1 MNHEY, CDR2 SVGAGI. The DNA of the CDR3 is TGTGCCAGCACAGAATTACAGGGCTCTGGAAACACCATATATTTT. It specifies CASTELQGSGNTIYF.

The J gene is TRBJ1-4, the V gene TRBV4-1, with 10 bases fitting TRBD1. Trimming at V came to 3 bases and at J to 8 bases, leaving 6 bases not matched to a gene. Germline V gives CDR1 MGHRA, CDR2 YSYEKL. The CDR3 totals 15 residues. The CDR3 DNA sequence: TGCGCCAGCAGCCAGGGGACAGGGGATAACGAAAAACTGTTTTTT. Its translation is CASSQGTGDNEKLFF.

The V call is TRBV5-5, the J call TRBJ2-3; 8 bases match TRBD2. Germline V lookup: CDR1 SGHKS, CDR2 YYEKEE (reference sequence). The CDR3 covers 17 residues. Losses at the gene ends were 0 bases for V and 6 bases for J; bases not matched to a gene: 12. The CDR3 sequence is CASSLVDWAGGQDTQYF. The DNA of the CDR3 is TGTGCCAGCAGCTTGGTAGATTGGGCGGGGGGTCAGGATACGCAGTATTTT. The full variable domain, rest sourced from reference TRBV5-5 and TRBJ2-3, is DAGVTQSPTHLIKTRGQQVTLRCSPISGHKSVSWYQQVLGQGPQFIFQYYEKEERGRGNFPDRFSARQFPNYSSELNVNALLLGDSALYLCASSLVDWAGGQDTQYFGPGTRLTVL.

This chain joins TRBV27 and TRBJ1-5; D gene uncertain. The CDR3 has 13 residues. The ends were cut back, 6 bases at V and 1 base at J, with 7 bases in the middle. CDR1 is MNHEY and CDR2 is SMNVEV in the germline V gene (reference sequence). CDR3 sequence (DNA): TGTGCCAGCAGCGGCGGGAGCAATCAGCCCCAGCATTTT. It specifies CASSGGSNQPQHF.

The chain employs TRBV7-9 and TRBJ1-1; D ambiguous. The CDR3 consists of 15 residues. CDR1 and CDR2 (germline): SEHNR, FQNEAQ (reference sequence). V lost 0 bases and J 1 base, leaving 9 bases between the germline ends. CDR3 sequence: CASSLASPSNTEAFF. CDR3 bases: TGTGCCAGCAGCTTAGCTTCCCCCTCGAACACTGAAGCTTTCTTT.

This clone was counted between two and nine times. The J gene is TRBJ1-2, the V gene TRBV5-1, with 11 bases matching TRBD1. The CDR3 length is 15 residues. V shed 1 base and J 2 bases; nucleotides not matched to a gene: 1. The V gene's germline CDR1 is SGHRS and CDR2 YFSETQ. The CDR3 here is CASSLRTGGNYGYTF. CDR3 in DNA: TGCGCCAGCAGCTTGCGGACAGGGGGCAACTATGGCTACACCTTC.

The gene calls are TRBV19 and TRBJ2-5; the match to TRBD2 covers 11 bases. The germline gives CDR1 LNHDA, CDR2 SQIVND (reference sequence). The CDR3 runs to 18 residues. V dropped 3 bases and J dropped 2; count of bases not matched to a gene: 11. CDR3 loop: CASSISRTSGGWQETQYF. For the CDR3, the DNA is TGTGCCAGTAGTATTTCGCGTACTAGCGGGGGATGGCAAGAGACCCAGTACTTC.

The V call is TRBV7-6, the J call TRBJ2-1; TRBD2 aligns across 9 bases. The germline CDR1 and CDR2 sequences are SGHVS and FNYEAQ. The CDR3 is 17 amino acids. V gave up 1 base and J gave up 6 bases; unmatched junction bases: 10. CDR3 residues: CASSLVFGTSWGNEQFF. CDR3 coding DNA: TGTGCCAGCAGCTTAGTATTTGGGACTAGCTGGGGCAATGAGCAGTTCTTC.

V is TRBV10-3 and J is TRBJ1-1; D is ambiguous. Germline V CDR1 and CDR2: ENHRY, SYGVKD. Deletions cut 6 bases from V and 7 bases from J, with 3 bases between. The CDR3 is 9 amino acids. The DNA for the CDR3 is TGTGCCATCAGGTATGAAGCTTTCTTT. This sequence encodes CAIRYEAFF.

This chain joins TRBV29-1 and TRBJ2-7; D may be TRBD2 (7 bases). CDR1 SQVTM and CDR2 ANQGSEA come from the germline V gene. Trimming took 7 bases from V and 7 from J, leaving 20 bases between them. The CDR3 length is 13 residues. The CDR3 spells CSAQTRAGAEQYF. The CDR3 DNA follows: TGCAGCGCTCAGACACGGGCGGGGGCTGAGCAGTACTTC.

The chain has TRBV5-5 and TRBJ1-5; D not resolved. The CDR3 length is 14 residues. V was trimmed by 0 bases and J by 2 bases, leaving 6 bases between them. The germline CDR1 and CDR2 sequences are SGHKS and YYEKEE (reference sequence). This CDR3 is CASSLGGGNQPQHF. The DNA of the CDR3 is TGTGCCAGCAGCTTGGGGGGAGGCAATCAGCCCCAGCATTTT.

V is TRBV10-3 and J is TRBJ2-7; 8 bases match TRBD1. The CDR3 spans 12 residues. Germline CDR1 reads ENHRY; CDR2 reads SYGVKD. Trimming removed 6 bases from V and 3 bases from J; junction bases left unmatched: 1. The CDR3 is CAIRGTGYEQYF. In DNA form, the CDR3 reads TGTGCCATCAGAGGGACAGGCTACGAGCAGTACTTC.